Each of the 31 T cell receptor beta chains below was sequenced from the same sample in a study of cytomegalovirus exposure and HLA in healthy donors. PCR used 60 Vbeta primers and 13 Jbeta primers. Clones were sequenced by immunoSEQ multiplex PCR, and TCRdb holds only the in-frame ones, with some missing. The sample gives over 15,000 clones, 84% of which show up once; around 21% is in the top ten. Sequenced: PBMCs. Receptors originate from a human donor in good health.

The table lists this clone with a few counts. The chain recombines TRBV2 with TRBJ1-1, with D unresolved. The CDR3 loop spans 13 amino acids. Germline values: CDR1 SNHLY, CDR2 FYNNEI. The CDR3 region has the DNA TGTGCGAGCGACAAGACGATGAACACTGAAGCTTTCTTT. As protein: CASDKTMNTEAFF.

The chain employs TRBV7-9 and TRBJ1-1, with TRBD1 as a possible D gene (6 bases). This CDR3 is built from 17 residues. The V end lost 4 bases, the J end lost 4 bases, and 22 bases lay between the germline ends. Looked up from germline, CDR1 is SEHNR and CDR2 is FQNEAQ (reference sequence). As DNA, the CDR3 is TGTGCCAGCAGCTCCTCGACAGGTGCGCTGAAGGGCACTGAAGCTTTCTTT. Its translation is CASSSSTGALKGTEAFF.

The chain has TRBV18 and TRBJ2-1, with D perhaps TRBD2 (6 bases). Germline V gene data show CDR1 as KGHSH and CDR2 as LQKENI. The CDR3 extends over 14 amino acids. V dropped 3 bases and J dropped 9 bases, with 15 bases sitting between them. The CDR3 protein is CASSPPRGAGEQFF. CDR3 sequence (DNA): TGTGCCAGCTCACCTCCCCGGGGAGCGGGTGAGCAGTTCTTC.

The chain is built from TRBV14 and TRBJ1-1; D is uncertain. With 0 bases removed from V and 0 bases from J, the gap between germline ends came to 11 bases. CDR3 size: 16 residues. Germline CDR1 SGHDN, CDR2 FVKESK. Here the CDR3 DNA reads TGTGCCAGCAGCCAAGATGTCGGGGTAATGAACACTGAAGCTTTCTTT. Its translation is CASSQDVGVMNTEAFF.

The CDR3 sequence is CASSLQDGSYEQYF. CDR3 nucleotide sequence: TGTGCCAGCAGCCTACAGGACGGATCCTACGAGCAGTACTTC. The J gene is TRBJ2-5, the V gene TRBV7-2; maybe TRBD1 (5 bases). Near its end, the DNA agrees better with TRBJ2-7, so the J call may be wrong. Looked up from germline, CDR1 is SGHTA and CDR2 is FQGNSA. The CDR3 runs to 14 residues.

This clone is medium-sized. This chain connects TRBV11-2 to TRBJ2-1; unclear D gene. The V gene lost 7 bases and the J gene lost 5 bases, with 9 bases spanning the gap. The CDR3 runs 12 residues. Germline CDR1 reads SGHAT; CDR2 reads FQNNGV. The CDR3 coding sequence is TGTGCCAGCACGCTACAGAACAATGAGCAGTTCTTC. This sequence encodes CASTLQNNEQFF.

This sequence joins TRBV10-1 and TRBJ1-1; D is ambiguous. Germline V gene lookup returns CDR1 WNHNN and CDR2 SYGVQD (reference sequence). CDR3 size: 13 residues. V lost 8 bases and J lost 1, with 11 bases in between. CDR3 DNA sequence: TGCGCCAGCGCCAAGACTCCGAACACTGAAGCTTTCTTT. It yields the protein CASAKTPNTEAFF.

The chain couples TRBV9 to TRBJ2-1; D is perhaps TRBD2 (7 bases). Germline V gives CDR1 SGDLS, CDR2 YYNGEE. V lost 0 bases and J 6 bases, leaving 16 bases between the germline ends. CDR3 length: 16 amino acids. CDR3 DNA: TGTGCCAGCAGCGTAGGCGGGGGCCGGCGAGGCAATGAGCAGTTCTTC. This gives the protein CASSVGGGRRGNEQFF.

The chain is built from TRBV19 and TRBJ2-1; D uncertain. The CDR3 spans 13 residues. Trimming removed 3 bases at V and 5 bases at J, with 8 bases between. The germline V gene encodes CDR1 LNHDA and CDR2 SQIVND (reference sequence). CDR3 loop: CASSIVSNNEQFF. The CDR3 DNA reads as TGTGCCAGTAGTATTGTTTCAAACAATGAGCAGTTCTTC.

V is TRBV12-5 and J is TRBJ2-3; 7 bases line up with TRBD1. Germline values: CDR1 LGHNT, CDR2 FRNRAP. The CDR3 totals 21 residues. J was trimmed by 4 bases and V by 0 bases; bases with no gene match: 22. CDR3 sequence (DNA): TGTGCTAGTGGTTTGGTACTGGATGGCAGGGGGTTGGAACCAGCGGCAGATACGCAGTATTTT. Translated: CASGLVLDGRGLEPAADTQYF.

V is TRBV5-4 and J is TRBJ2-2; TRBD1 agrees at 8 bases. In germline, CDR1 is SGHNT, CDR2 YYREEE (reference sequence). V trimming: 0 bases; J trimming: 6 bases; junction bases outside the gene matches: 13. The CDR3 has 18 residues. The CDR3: CASSLAVWAGGAPGELFF. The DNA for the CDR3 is TGTGCCAGCAGCTTGGCCGTCTGGGCAGGGGGCGCCCCCGGGGAGCTGTTTTTT.

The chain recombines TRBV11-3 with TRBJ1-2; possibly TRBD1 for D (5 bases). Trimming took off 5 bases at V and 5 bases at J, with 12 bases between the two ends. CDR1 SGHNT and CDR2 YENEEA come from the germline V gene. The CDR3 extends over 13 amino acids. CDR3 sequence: CASSRGGWYGYTF. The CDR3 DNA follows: TGTGCCAGCAGCCGGGGGGGTTGGTATGGCTACACCTTC.

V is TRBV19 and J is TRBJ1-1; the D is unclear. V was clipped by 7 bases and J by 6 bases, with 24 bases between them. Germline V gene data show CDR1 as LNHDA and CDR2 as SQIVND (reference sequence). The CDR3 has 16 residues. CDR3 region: CASTEGGNLQEAEAFF. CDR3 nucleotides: TGTGCCAGTACGGAGGGAGGGAATCTTCAAGAGGCTGAAGCTTTCTTT.

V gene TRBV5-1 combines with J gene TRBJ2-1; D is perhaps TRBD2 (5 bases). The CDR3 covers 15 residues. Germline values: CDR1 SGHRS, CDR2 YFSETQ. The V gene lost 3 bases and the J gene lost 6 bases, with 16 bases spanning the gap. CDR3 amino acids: CASSWNAPGGNEQFF. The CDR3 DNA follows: TGCGCCAGCAGCTGGAACGCTCCAGGAGGCAATGAGCAGTTCTTC.

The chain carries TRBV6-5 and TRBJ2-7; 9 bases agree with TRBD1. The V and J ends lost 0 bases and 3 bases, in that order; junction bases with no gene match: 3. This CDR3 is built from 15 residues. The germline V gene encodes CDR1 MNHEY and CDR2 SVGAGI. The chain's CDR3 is CASSYSMGQGYEQYF. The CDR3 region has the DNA TGTGCCAGCAGTTACTCGATGGGACAGGGCTACGAGCAGTACTTC.

The CDR3: CASSPEGPSNQPQHF. CDR3 in DNA: TGTGCCAGCTCACCGGAGGGCCCTAGCAATCAGCCCCAGCATTTT. The V and J genes are TRBV18 and TRBJ1-5; D unresolved. There are 15 residues in the CDR3. The V and J ends lost 3 bases and 0 bases respectively, with 9 bases between them. Germline CDR1 and CDR2: KGHSH and LQKENI.

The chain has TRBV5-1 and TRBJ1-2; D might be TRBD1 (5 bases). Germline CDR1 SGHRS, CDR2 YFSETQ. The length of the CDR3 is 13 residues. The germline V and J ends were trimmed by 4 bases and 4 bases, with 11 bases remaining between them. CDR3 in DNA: TGCGCCAGCAGCCCCAGGGTCGGCTATGGCTACACCTTC. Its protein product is CASSPRVGYGYTF.

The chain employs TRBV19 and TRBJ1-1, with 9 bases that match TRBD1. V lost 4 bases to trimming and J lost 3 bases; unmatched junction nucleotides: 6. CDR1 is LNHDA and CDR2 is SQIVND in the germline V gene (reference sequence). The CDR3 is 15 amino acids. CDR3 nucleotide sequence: TGTGCCAGTAGTAGGTTAACAGGGGGCTACACTGAAGCTTTCTTT. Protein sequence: CASSRLTGGYTEAFF.

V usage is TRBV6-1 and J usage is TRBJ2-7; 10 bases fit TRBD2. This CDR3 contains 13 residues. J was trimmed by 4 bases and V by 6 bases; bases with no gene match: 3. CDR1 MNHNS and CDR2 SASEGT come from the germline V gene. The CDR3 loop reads CASRTSGLYEQYF. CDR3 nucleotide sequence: TGTGCCAGCAGGACTAGCGGGTTATACGAGCAGTACTTC.

Here the CDR3 reads CASGLAHNEQFF. CDR3 coding DNA: TGTGCCAGCGGTCTAGCCCACAATGAGCAGTTCTTC. V and J are TRBV6-6 and TRBJ2-1; tentative D call: TRBD2 (5 bases). The CDR3 has 12 amino acids. Trimming stripped 8 bases from V and 5 bases from J, with 10 bases between. The germline V gene has CDR1 MNHNY and CDR2 SVGAGI (reference sequence).

The CDR3 DNA sequence: TGTGCCACCAGCAGAGATAGACAGGGGATTAACACCGGGGAGCTGTTTTTT. Encoded protein: CATSRDRQGINTGELFF. V usage is TRBV15 and J usage is TRBJ2-2; 8 bases line up with TRBD1. With V trimmed by 0 bases and J by 2 bases, 5 bases remained unmatched. The length of the CDR3 is 17 residues. CDR1 LNHNV and CDR2 YYDKDF come from the germline V gene (reference sequence).

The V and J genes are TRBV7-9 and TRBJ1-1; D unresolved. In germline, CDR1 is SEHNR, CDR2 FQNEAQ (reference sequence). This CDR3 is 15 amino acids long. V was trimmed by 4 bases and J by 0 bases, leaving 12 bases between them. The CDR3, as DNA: TGTGCCAGCAGCTCAATCGGCAGGCTGAACACTGAAGCTTTCTTT. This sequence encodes CASSSIGRLNTEAFF.

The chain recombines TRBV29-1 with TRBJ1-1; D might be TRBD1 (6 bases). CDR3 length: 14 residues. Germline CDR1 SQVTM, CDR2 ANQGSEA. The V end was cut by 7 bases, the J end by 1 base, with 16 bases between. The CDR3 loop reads CSADRDTRNTEAFF. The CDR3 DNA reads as TGCAGCGCCGACCGGGACACGCGGAACACTGAAGCTTTCTTT.

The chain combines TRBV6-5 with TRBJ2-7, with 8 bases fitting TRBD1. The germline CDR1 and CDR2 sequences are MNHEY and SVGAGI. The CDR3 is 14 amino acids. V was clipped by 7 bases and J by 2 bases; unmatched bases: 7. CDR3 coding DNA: TGTGCCAGCACCCAGGACAGGGCCCCCTACGAGCAGTACTTC. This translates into CASTQDRAPYEQYF.

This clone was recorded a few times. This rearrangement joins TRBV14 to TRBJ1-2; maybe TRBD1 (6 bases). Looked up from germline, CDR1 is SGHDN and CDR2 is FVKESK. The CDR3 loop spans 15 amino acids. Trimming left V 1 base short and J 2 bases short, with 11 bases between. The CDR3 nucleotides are TGTGCCAGCAGCCAAGGTACCCAGGGGAACTATGGCTACACCTTC. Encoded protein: CASSQGTQGNYGYTF.

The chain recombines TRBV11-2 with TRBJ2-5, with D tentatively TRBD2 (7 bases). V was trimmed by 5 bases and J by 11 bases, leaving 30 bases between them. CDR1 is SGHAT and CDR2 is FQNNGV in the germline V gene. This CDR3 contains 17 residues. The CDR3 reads CASSHRPGGRSRGEQYF. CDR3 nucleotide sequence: TGTGCCAGCAGCCACAGGCCCGGGGGGCGGAGCCGGGGGGAGCAGTACTTC. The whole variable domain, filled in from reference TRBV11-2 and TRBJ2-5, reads EAGVAQSPRYKIIEKRQSVAFWCNPISGHATLYWYQQILGQGPKLLIQFQNNGVVDDSQLPKDRFSAERLKGVDSTLKIQPAKLEDSAVYLCASSHRPGGRSRGEQYFGPGTRLLVL.

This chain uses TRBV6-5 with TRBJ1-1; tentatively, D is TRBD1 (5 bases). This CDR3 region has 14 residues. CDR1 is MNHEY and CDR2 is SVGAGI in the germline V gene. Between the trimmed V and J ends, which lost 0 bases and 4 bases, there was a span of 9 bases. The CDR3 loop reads CASSYSSRATEAFF. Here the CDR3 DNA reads TGTGCCAGCAGTTACTCGTCCAGGGCCACTGAAGCTTTCTTT.

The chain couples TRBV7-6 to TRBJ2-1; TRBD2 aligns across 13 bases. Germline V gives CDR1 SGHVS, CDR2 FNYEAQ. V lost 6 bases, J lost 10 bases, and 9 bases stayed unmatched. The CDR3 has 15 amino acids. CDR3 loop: CASSSGTSGVFEQFF. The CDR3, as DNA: TGTGCCAGCAGTTCCGGGACTAGCGGGGTTTTCGAGCAGTTCTTC.

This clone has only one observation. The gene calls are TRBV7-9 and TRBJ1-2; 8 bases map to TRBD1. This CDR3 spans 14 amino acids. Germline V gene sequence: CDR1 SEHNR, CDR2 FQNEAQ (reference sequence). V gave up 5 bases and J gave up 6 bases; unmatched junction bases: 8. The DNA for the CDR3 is TGTGCCAGCAGCCCAGCAGGGGGCGCGGATGGCTACACCTTC. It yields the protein CASSPAGGADGYTF.

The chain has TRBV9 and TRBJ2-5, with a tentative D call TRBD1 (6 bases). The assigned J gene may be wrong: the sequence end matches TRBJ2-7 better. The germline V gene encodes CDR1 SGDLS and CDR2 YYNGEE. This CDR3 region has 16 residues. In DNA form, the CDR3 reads TGTGCCAGCAGCGTCGACCTGACAGGACGTACCTACGAGCAGTACTTC. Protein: CASSVDLTGRTYEQYF.

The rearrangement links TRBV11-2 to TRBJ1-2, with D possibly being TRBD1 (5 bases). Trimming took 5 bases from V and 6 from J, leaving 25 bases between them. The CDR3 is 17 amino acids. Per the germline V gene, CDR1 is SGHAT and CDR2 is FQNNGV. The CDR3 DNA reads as TGTGCCAGCAGCCCGTGGCGCAGGGAACGGGAGTGGGATGGCTACACCTTC. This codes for CASSPWRREREWDGYTF.